This entry lists 7 T cell receptor beta chains sequenced from one sample in a study of blood T cell repertoires in COVID-19. The data were produced by immunoSEQ multiplex PCR, yet TCRdb's version contains in-frame clones alone and is incomplete. The data hold around 70,000 clones, with 75% to 80% observed a single time. Sequencing input: peripheral blood. These receptors came from a human donor in a cohort sampled during active COVID-19.

This clone was detected only a few times. The chain employs TRBV4-1 and TRBJ1-5; the D gene is possibly TRBD1 (5 bases). Trimming removed 0 bases from V and 9 bases from J, with 9 bases in between. This CDR3 contains 13 residues. CDR1 is MGHRA and CDR2 is YSYEKL in the germline V gene. In DNA form, the CDR3 reads TGCGCCAGCAGCCAAGAGGAGGGGCGGCCCCAGCATTTT. Protein product: CASSQEEGRPQHF.

The chain has TRBV5-1 and TRBJ1-2; D gene unclear. The CDR3 has 15 amino acids. Germline values: CDR1 SGHRS, CDR2 YFSETQ. Deletions cut 4 bases from V and 4 bases from J, with 17 bases between. The CDR3 coding sequence is TGCGCCAGCAGCGCTGAGGGAGCTCGGGGCTATGGCTACACCTTC. Its translation: CASSAEGARGYGYTF.

CDR3 loop: CASTLLAGGSNTGELFF. The CDR3 nucleotides read TGCGCCAGCACCTTACTAGCGGGAGGGTCAAACACCGGGGAGCTGTTTTTT. The V and J genes are TRBV5-1 and TRBJ2-2; TRBD2 matches at 13 bases. CDR3 size: 17 residues. The V gene end was trimmed by 6 bases and the J gene end by 2 bases; junction bases not matched to a gene: 7. The V gene's germline CDR1 is SGHRS and CDR2 YFSETQ.

J is TRBJ2-7 and V is TRBV6-5, with D possibly matching TRBD2 (6 bases). Germline V gene lookup returns CDR1 MNHEY and CDR2 SVGAGI. Trimming took 6 bases from V and 6 from J, leaving 15 bases between them. This CDR3 has 13 residues. CDR3 nucleotide sequence: TGTGCCAGCAGCCGCGGGACTCGTCTCGAGCAGTACTTC. Protein: CASSRGTRLEQYF.

This chain joins TRBV7-9 and TRBJ1-5; no reliable D call. V lost 5 bases to trimming and J lost 5 bases, with 13 bases between them. This CDR3 is 14 amino acids long. Germline CDR1 reads SEHNR; CDR2 reads FQNEAQ (reference sequence). The CDR3 spells CASSPDGEYQPQHF. As DNA, the CDR3 is TGTGCCAGCAGCCCGGACGGGGAATATCAGCCCCAGCATTTT.

This clone came up a few times. V usage is TRBV30 and J usage is TRBJ2-5; D unresolved. CDR1 and CDR2 from the germline V gene are GTSNPN and SVGIG (reference sequence). This CDR3 contains 11 residues. The V end was cut by 4 bases, the J end by 1 base, with 4 bases between. The CDR3 loop reads CAWTGQETQYF. In DNA form, the CDR3 reads TGTGCCTGGACAGGCCAAGAGACCCAGTACTTC.

CDR3 sequence reads: CASSDQGVRSTDTQYF. The CDR3 nucleotides are TGTGCCAGCAGTGACCAAGGGGTCCGTAGCACAGATACGCAGTATTTT. The chain carries TRBV5-6 and TRBJ2-3; perhaps TRBD1 as D (5 bases). The length of the CDR3 is 16 residues. The V end lost 5 bases, the J end lost 0 bases, and 16 bases lay between the germline ends. Germline-derived CDR1 and CDR2 are SGHDT and YYEEEE.